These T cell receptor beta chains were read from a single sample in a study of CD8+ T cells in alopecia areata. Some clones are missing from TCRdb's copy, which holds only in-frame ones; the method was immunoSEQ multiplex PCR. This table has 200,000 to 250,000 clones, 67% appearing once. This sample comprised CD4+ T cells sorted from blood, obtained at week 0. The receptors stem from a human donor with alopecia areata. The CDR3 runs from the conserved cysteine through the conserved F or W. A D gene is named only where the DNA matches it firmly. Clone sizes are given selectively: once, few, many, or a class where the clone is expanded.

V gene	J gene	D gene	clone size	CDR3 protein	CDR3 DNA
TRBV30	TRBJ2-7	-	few	CAHGQYEQYF	TGTGCACATGGACAATACGAGCAGTACTTC
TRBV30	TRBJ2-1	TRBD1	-	CAWSVLGRGLIPSYNEQFF	TGTGCCTGGAGTGTACTGGGCAGGGGGCTAATACCCTCCTACAATGAGCAGTTCTTC
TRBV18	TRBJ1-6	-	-	CASSLRLDPYNSPLHF	TGTGCCAGCTCACTAAGGCTGGACCCCTATAATTCACCCCTCCACTTT
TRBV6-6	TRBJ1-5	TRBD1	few	CATRTGINQPQHF	TGTGCCACCCGGACAGGAATCAATCAGCCCCAGCATTTT
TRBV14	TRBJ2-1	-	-	CASSRQFNNEQFF	TGTGCCAGCAGCCGACAGTTCAACAATGAGCAGTTCTTC
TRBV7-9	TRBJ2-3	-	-	CASSPRTEETDTQYF	TGTGCCAGCAGCCCTCGGACGGAAGAAACAGATACGCAGTATTTT
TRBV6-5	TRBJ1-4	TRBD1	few	CASSIRTGWKLFF	TGTGCCAGCAGTATACGGACAGGGTGGAAACTGTTTTTT
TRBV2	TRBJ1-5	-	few	CASRVGTVNQPQHF	TGTGCCAGCAGGGTTGGGACGGTCAATCAGCCCCAGCATTTT
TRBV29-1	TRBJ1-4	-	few	CSVDVRDNEKLFF	TGCAGCGTTGATGTTCGGGATAATGAAAAACTGTTTTTT
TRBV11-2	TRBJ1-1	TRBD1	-	CASSINRGENTEAFF	TGTGCCAGCAGCATAAACAGGGGAGAGAACACTGAAGCTTTCTTT
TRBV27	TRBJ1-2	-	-	CASSLVRHGGYTF	TGTGCCAGCAGTTTGGTCCGTCACGGTGGCTACACCTTC
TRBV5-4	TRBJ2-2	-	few	CASCRDMRGGELFF	TGTGCCAGCTGCCGGGACATGCGCGGCGGGGAGCTGTTTTTT
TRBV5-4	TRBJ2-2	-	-	CASTSKQGNTGELFF	TGTGCCAGCACTTCTAAACAGGGAAACACCGGGGAGCTGTTTTTT
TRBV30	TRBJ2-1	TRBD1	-	CAWSGGDRGDEQFF	TGTGCCTGGAGCGGCGGAGACAGGGGCGATGAGCAGTTCTTC
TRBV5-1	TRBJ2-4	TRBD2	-	CASRDASGGNIQYF	TGCGCCAGCAGGGATGCTAGCGGGGGAAACATTCAGTACTTC
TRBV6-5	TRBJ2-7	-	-	CASSSPPRPYEQYF	TGTGCCAGCAGTTCCCCCCCTCGGCCCTACGAGCAGTACTTC
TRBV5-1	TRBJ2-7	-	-	CASSRDGFEQYF	TGCGCCAGCAGCCGGGACGGCTTCGAGCAGTACTTC
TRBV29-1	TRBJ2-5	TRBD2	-	CSVVGAGVQETQYF	TGCAGCGTTGTTGGAGCGGGGGTACAAGAGACCCAGTACTTC
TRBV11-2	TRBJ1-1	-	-	CASSLVWAVRKNTEAFF	TGTGCCAGCAGCTTAGTCTGGGCAGTCCGAAAGAACACTGAAGCTTTCTTT
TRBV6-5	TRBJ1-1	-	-	CASSYRQLTEAFF	TGTGCCAGCAGTTACCGGCAGCTCACTGAAGCTTTCTTT
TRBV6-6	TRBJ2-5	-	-	CASSFGETQYF	TGTGCCAGCAGTTTCGGCGAGACCCAGTACTTC
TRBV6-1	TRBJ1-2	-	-	CASSPPDGGYTF	TGTGCCAGCAGTCCCCCGGACGGGGGCTACACCTTC
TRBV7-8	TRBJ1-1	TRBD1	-	CASSPRRGRTEAFF	TGTGCCAGCAGCCCGCGCAGGGGGCGGACTGAAGCTTTCTTT
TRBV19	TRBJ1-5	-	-	CASSMTRSRGNQPQHF	TGTGCCAGTAGTATGACCAGGTCTAGAGGCAATCAGCCCCAGCATTTT
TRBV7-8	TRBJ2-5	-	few	CASSLPLGTSETQYF	TGTGCCAGCAGCCTCCCTCTGGGGACTTCAGAGACCCAGTACTTC
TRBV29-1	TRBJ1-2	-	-	CSVSGSNYGYTF	TGCAGCGTCTCGGGGAGTAACTATGGCTACACCTTC
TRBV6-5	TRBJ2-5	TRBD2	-	CASSFPGEGRETQYF	TGTGCCAGCAGTTTCCCCGGGGAGGGACGGGAGACCCAGTACTTC
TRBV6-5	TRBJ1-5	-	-	CASSYSVGIGPQHF	TGTGCCAGCAGTTACTCTGTGGGTATCGGGCCCCAGCATTTT
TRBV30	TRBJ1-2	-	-	CACRSGDGYTF	TGTGCCTGCAGATCAGGGGATGGCTACACCTTC
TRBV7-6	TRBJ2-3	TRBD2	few	CASSSTSGDTDTQYF	TGTGCCAGCAGCTCTACCAGCGGGGACACAGATACGCAGTATTTT
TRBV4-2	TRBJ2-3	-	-	CASSQDVLSQGQADTQYF	TGTGCCAGCAGCCAAGATGTCCTCAGCCAGGGTCAGGCAGATACGCAGTATTTT
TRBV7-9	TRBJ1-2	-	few	CASSPDSSGYTF	TGTGCCAGCAGCCCGGACAGTAGTGGCTACACCTTC
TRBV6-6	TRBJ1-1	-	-	CASSYEALRTEAFF	TGTGCCAGCAGTTACGAGGCCCTGCGCACTGAAGCTTTCTTT
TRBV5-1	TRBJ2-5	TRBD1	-	CASSTLRTGQETQYF	TGCGCCAGCAGCACTTTACGGACAGGCCAAGAGACCCAGTACTTC
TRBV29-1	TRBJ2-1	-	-	CSVVRRHNEQFF	TGCAGCGTTGTTCGGCGGCACAATGAGCAGTTCTTC
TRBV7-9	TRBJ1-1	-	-	CASSLSVGMNTEAFF	TGTGCCAGCAGCTTGTCGGTGGGGATGAACACTGAAGCTTTCTTT
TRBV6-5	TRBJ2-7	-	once	CASSSRQGAEQYF	TGTGCCAGCAGTTCTCGCCAGGGAGCCGAGCAGTACTTC
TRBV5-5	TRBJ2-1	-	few	CASSLAVAQYNEQFF	TGTGCCAGCAGCTTGGCGGTAGCCCAGTACAATGAGCAGTTCTTC
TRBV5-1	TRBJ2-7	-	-	CASSLRLDYEQYF	TGCGCCAGCAGCTTGCGGTTAGACTACGAGCAGTACTTC
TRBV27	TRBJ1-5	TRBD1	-	CASSLQGAGNQPQHF	TGTGCCAGCAGTTTACAGGGGGCTGGCAATCAGCCCCAGCATTTT